The sequence of this T cell receptor (beta chain) was determined in a study of blood T cell repertoires in COVID-19. Study context: Italy, Spain and the United States were the sources of the convalescent and acute COVID-19 samples. T cells, B-cell-depleted T cells, or PBMCs supplied cDNA or gDNA.

Authors' data handling: Nucleated cell number was recorded as an estimate derived from reference gene primer amplification. Here immunoSEQ multiplex PCR was the method, and the copy in TCRdb shows in-frame clones only, minus some. V, J and clone size derive from that table, while D and trimming were established from the DNA sequence. Of some 250,000 clones detected, approximately 86% appear once; the ten largest clones hold approximately 2%. Material for sequencing was peripheral blood. The sequence was collected from a man aged 25-45 years with active or convalescent COVID-19.

The CDR3 region is CASSLGLGAYNEQFF. The CDR3 DNA follows: TGTGCCAGCAGCTTAGGGCTAGGAGCCTACAATGAGCAGTTCTTC. This chain uses TRBV7-8 with TRBJ2-1; D ambiguous. Germline V gives CDR1 SGHVS, CDR2 FQNEAQ. There are 15 residues in the CDR3. The V end was cut by 1 base, the J end by 2 bases, with 9 bases between.